This T cell receptor (beta chain) came from a study of blood T cells in healthy people across ages. Together with a sample-barcoded 5' primer, a J-beta primer mix was included in a second PCR lasting about 7 to 12 cycles. Template switching added a 12-random-nucleotide identifier to every cDNA molecule. TCRdb recomputed calls from the 5' RACE reads with MiXCR, one row per CDR3 protein. The top ten clones hold approximately 12% of a sample with 650,000 to 800,000 distinct CDR3 sequences, roughly half of them seen once. V was shortened by 0 bases and J by 0 bases, with 11 bases between the two germline ends. CDR3 length: 16 residues. Germline V gives CDR1 DFQATT, CDR2 SNEGSKA (reference sequence).

The sequencing sample was made of blood. The source is a woman aged 80 or older in good health. The J gene is TRBJ1-4, the V gene TRBV20-1; TRBD1 might be the D (5 bases). The CDR3 DNA is TGCAGTGCTAGAGATCTCGGGGGATCAACTAATGAAAAACTGTTTTTT. It codes for CSARDLGGSTNEKLFF.